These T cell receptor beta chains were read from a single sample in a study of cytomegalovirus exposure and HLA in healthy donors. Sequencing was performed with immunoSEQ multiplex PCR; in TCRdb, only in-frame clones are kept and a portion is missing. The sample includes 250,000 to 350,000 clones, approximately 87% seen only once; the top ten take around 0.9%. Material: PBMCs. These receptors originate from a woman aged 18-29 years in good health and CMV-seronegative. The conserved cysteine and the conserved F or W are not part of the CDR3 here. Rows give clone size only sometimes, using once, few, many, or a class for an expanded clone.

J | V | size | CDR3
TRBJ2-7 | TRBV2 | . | ASSYGGREQY
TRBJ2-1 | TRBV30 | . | AWSVPGRNEQF
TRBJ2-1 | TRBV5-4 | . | ASRAGTGSINEQF
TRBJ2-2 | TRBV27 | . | ASSLQGSNTGELF
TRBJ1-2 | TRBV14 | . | ASSRGTGGLYGYT
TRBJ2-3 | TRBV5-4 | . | ASSLGGRNTDTQY
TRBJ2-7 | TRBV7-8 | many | ASSLFEGPHEQY
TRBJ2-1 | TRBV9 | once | ASSVTLASGSSYNEQF
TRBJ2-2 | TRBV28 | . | ASIRLAGFANTGELF
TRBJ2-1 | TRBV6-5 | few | ASRLRRVNNEQF